The clone carrying this T cell receptor beta chain showed up just a few times. The antigen remains undetermined. This same CDR3 is encoded by further DNA sequences in the sample. The data were taken from a study of shared clonotypes between healthy human individuals. Here immunoSEQ multiplex PCR was the method, and the copy in TCRdb shows in-frame clones only, minus some. Of about a million clones in the sample, about three quarters were seen once. The CDR3 is 15 amino acids. The V and J ends lost 4 bases and 0 bases, in that order; junction bases with no gene match: 6. The germline CDR1 and CDR2 sequences are LNHDA and SQIVND (reference sequence). Study results and limitations: Among non-shared clonotypes, generation probabilities were lower than among those shared by all four donors.

CD45RA+ naive and CD45RA-negative memory subsets were separated from CD4+ cells. The rearrangement joins TRBV19 to TRBJ2-7; 7 bases are a match to TRBD1. This TCR came from a man aged 18 to 30 in good health. Sequenced sample: memory CD4+ T cells sorted from blood. Subset specified: CD45RA-negative fraction. This CDR3 reads CASSTGQSSSYEQYF. DNA for the CDR3: TGTGCCAGTAGTACGGGACAGTCGAGCTCCTACGAGCAGTACTTC.